These 25 T cell receptor beta chains share one sample of origin, sequenced in a study of CD8 T cells in ankylosing spondylitis (dated by TCRdb to 2015 to 2018). Library generation was performed with 5' RACE. TCRdb lists the instrument as Illumina HiSeq 2500. TCRdb reran the public reads through fastp at Q25 and MiXCR, keeping productive beta chains. Entries are consolidated by CDR3 protein sequence, retaining the most common genes and DNA. The sample has under 150,000 distinct CDR3 sequences on record, about an eighth of them singletons. The ten largest make up about 4% of the sample. Sequencing used blood, either unsorted or a sorted T cell fraction (not recorded which). The receptors shown here come from a female donor with ankylosing spondylitis or in good health (not recorded which).

This clonotype was observed at least ten times. The V call is TRBV2, the J call TRBJ1-2, with D possibly matching TRBD1 (6 bases). The CDR3 spans 14 residues. The V end lost 8 bases, the J end lost 8 bases, and 21 bases lay between the germline ends. The germline V gene encodes CDR1 SNHLY and CDR2 FYNNEI. CDR3 DNA: TGTGCCAGCGGCCATCGACAGGCCTCTAGAGGCTACACCTTC. Protein: CASGHRQASRGYTF.

This clonotype was picked up many times. The chain uses TRBV19 and TRBJ1-1; D is unclear. Germline CDR1 reads LNHDA; CDR2 reads SQIVND (reference sequence). The CDR3 is made up of 14 amino acids. Trimming left V 0 bases short and J 1 base short, with 6 bases between. The CDR3 region is CASSIDKRNTEAFF. CDR3 bases: TGTGCCAGTAGTATAGATAAGAGGAACACTGAAGCTTTCTTT.

This clonotype was seen ten or more times. The chain couples TRBV18 to TRBJ2-5, with a weak D call TRBD1 (5 bases). The CDR3 is 16 residues long. V gave up 3 bases and J gave up 5 bases, with 19 bases separating them. Germline V gene lookup returns CDR1 KGHSH and CDR2 LQKENI. CDR3 residues: CASSPSLGPAGETQYF. The CDR3 DNA reads as TGTGCCAGCTCACCGTCATTAGGACCGGCAGGGGAGACCCAGTACTTC.

This clonotype was picked up many times. CDR3 amino acids: CASSAQTSGGADTQYF. CDR3 bases: TGCGCCAGCAGCGCCCAGACTAGCGGGGGGGCGGATACGCAGTATTTT. V and J are TRBV5-1 and TRBJ2-3; 14 nucleotides align to TRBD2. This CDR3 region has 16 residues. Germline values: CDR1 SGHRS, CDR2 YFSETQ. The V segment lost 4 bases and the J segment 6 bases; nucleotides outside the gene matches: 7.

V usage is TRBV20-1 and J usage is TRBJ1-1; D not resolved. The germline CDR1 and CDR2 sequences are DFQATT and SNEGSKA (reference sequence). Trimming left V 3 bases short and J 3 bases short, with 17 bases between. The CDR3 runs to 15 residues. The CDR3 reads CSARGRAVMDTEAFF. The DNA of the CDR3 is TGCAGTGCTAGGGGAAGGGCCGTGATGGACACTGAAGCTTTCTTT.

This clonotype was seen at least ten times. V is TRBV5-1 and J is TRBJ2-2; D is possibly TRBD2 (6 bases). There are 15 residues in the CDR3. V was shortened by 3 bases and J by 1 base, with 10 bases between the two germline ends. Per the germline V gene, CDR1 is SGHRS and CDR2 is YFSETQ. The CDR3 DNA follows: TGCGCCAGCAGCTCCCGTAGCGGGAACACCGGGGAGCTGTTTTTT. The encoded protein is CASSSRSGNTGELFF.

In this sample, this clonotype turned up many times. The genes are TRBV11-2 and TRBJ1-4; tentative D call: TRBD1 (5 bases). The V end lost 5 bases, the J end lost 14 bases, and 15 bases lay between the germline ends. Germline V CDR1 and CDR2: SGHAT, FQNNGV. The CDR3 consists of 12 residues. CDR3 in amino acids: CASSTEGALLFF. In nucleotides, the CDR3 is TGTGCCAGCAGCACCGAAGGGGCACTGCTGTTTTTT.

This clonotype was counted at least ten times. V gene TRBV5-1 combines with J gene TRBJ1-5; tentative D call: TRBD1 (6 bases). V lost 0 bases, J lost 7 bases, and 17 bases lay in between. Per the germline V gene, CDR1 is SGHRS and CDR2 is YFSETQ. This CDR3 is 16 amino acids long. The CDR3 loop reads CASSLEAEGVYQPQHF. The DNA of the CDR3 is TGCGCCAGCAGCTTGGAGGCAGAGGGGGTTTACCAGCCCCAGCATTTT. Using reference TRBV5-1 and TRBJ1-5 for the parts outside the CDR3, the full variable domain is KAGVTQTPRYLIKTRGQQVTLSCSPISGHRSVSWYQQTPGQGLQFLFEYFSETQRNKGNFPGRFSGRQFSNSRSEMNVSTLELGDSALYLCASSLEAEGVYQPQHFGDGTRLSIL.

This clonotype was detected ten times or more. The chain employs TRBV5-1 and TRBJ2-2; possible D gene TRBD2, 6 bases. The CDR3 extends over 14 amino acids. Germline assignment: CDR1 SGHRS and CDR2 YFSETQ. Between the trimmed V and J ends, which lost 4 bases and 7 bases, there was a span of 14 bases. The CDR3 DNA sequence: TGCGCCAGCAGCCTTTTCGAGGAGGGCGGGGAGCTGTTTTTT. Translation: CASSLFEEGGELFF.

This clonotype occurred many times. The genes are TRBV20-1 and TRBJ1-1; D gene unclear. V was pared by 0 bases and J by 0 bases, with 8 bases between. Germline V gene sequence: CDR1 DFQATT, CDR2 SNEGSKA (reference sequence). CDR3 length equals 14 residues. The CDR3 DNA is TGCAGTGCTAGAGAACGAATCATGAACACTGAAGCTTTCTTT. This codes for CSARERIMNTEAFF.

This clonotype was observed at least ten times. This chain joins TRBV12-3 or TRBV12-4 and TRBJ2-1, with TRBD2 matching over 8 bases. V lost 4 bases, J lost 4 bases, and 3 bases stayed unmatched. The CDR3 has 14 amino acids. The CDR3 loop reads CASSSLAGYNEQFF. CDR3 DNA: TGTGCCAGCAGTTCCCTAGCGGGTTACAATGAGCAGTTCTTC.

This clonotype was counted at least ten times. The rearrangement links TRBV28 to TRBJ1-6; 7 bases line up with TRBD1. Germline trimming cut 10 bases from V and 5 bases from J; bases unmatched to any gene: 14. Germline V gene lookup returns CDR1 MDHEN and CDR2 SYDVKM. CDR3 length: 16 residues. This CDR3 reads CATFPTGEGDNSPLHF. CDR3 DNA sequence: TGTGCCACCTTCCCTACAGGGGAAGGGGATAATTCACCCCTCCACTTT.

This clonotype was detected many times. The chain carries TRBV7-3 and TRBJ2-2, with D unclear. This CDR3 is 13 amino acids long. The germline CDR1 and CDR2 sequences are SGHTA and FQGTGA. The ends were cut back, 6 bases at V and 5 bases at J, with 10 bases in the middle. CDR3 sequence: CASSNLPTGELFF. Here the CDR3 DNA reads TGTGCCAGCAGTAATCTACCGACCGGGGAGCTGTTTTTT.

Ten or more counts support this clonotype. In DNA, the CDR3 is TGTGCCATCGAACAGGGTCGCACTGAAGCTTTCTTT. Translation gives CAIEQGRTEAFF. The chain employs TRBV28 and TRBJ1-1; D is possibly TRBD1 (6 bases). Germline CDR1 is MDHEN and CDR2 is SYDVKM. The CDR3 consists of 12 residues. Trimming stripped 10 bases from V and 4 bases from J, with 13 bases between.

The chain recombines TRBV12-3 or TRBV12-4 with TRBJ1-5; D is unclear. Trimming took 6 bases from V and 4 from J, leaving 13 bases between them. The CDR3 sequence is 14 residues long. CDR3 sequence reads: CASSTGSQNQPQHF. CDR3 bases: TGTGCCAGCAGCACCGGGAGCCAGAATCAGCCCCAGCATTTT.

This clonotype has only one observation. The junction differs from germline at one of its ends, possibly a read error. CDR3 DNA sequence: TGTACCAGCAGTGCTCCGAGAAATAGAAACACCATATATTTT. Translating gives CTSSAPRNRNTIYF. The chain uses TRBV28 and TRBJ1-3, with D hard to call. The CDR3 has 14 amino acids. Germline-derived CDR1 and CDR2 are MDHEN and SYDVKM.

This clonotype was seen a few times. The CDR3: CASSLGTVSSYEQYF. CDR3 nucleotide sequence: TGCGCCAGCAGCTTGGGGACAGTCAGCTCCTACGAGCAGTACTTC. V gene TRBV5-1 combines with J gene TRBJ2-7, with a tentative D call TRBD1 (6 bases). The germline V gene encodes CDR1 SGHRS and CDR2 YFSETQ. V was pared by 0 bases and J by 0 bases, with 10 bases between. CDR3 length equals 15 residues.

At least ten counts were recorded for this clonotype. This chain uses TRBV5-5 with TRBJ1-1, with D perhaps TRBD1 (6 bases). Trimming removed 2 bases at V and 6 bases at J, with 11 bases between. The CDR3 runs 13 residues. Germline V gene data show CDR1 as SGHKS and CDR2 as YYEKEE (reference sequence). The CDR3 region has the DNA TGTGCCAGCAGCTTCTACAGGGACGCTGAAGCTTTCTTT. It is translated as CASSFYRDAEAFF.

The table lists this clonotype with many counts. The chain has TRBV5-1 and TRBJ1-2; no reliable D call. The germline CDR1 and CDR2 sequences are SGHRS and YFSETQ. V gave up 1 base and J gave up 0 bases, with 7 bases separating them. The CDR3 covers 14 residues. CDR3 nucleotide sequence: TGCGCCAGCAGCTTGTCCCTTTCTAACTATGGCTACACCTTC. Translating gives CASSLSLSNYGYTF.

This clonotype appeared many times. This sequence joins TRBV7-9 and TRBJ1-1; D may be TRBD1 (5 bases). There are 15 residues in the CDR3. Germline V gene data show CDR1 as SEHNR and CDR2 as FQNEAQ (reference sequence). The V gene lost 5 bases and the J gene lost 0 bases, with 13 bases spanning the gap. The CDR3 DNA is TGTGCCAGCAGCCTCCAGGGAGTAATGAACACTGAAGCTTTCTTT. Protein sequence: CASSLQGVMNTEAFF.

This clonotype was observed a handful of times. This chain links TRBV13 with TRBJ2-5; D not resolved. The length of the CDR3 is 15 residues. Germline lookup yields CDR1 PRHDT and CDR2 FYEKMQ (reference sequence). Trimming took off 1 base at V and 5 bases at J, with 14 bases between the two ends. The CDR3 spells CASSLVGNPAETQYF. In DNA, the CDR3 is TGTGCCAGCAGCTTAGTTGGGAACCCTGCGGAGACCCAGTACTTC.

The table lists this clonotype with many counts. The chain recombines TRBV28 with TRBJ2-2, with D tentatively TRBD2 (6 bases). This CDR3 comprises 14 residues. Germline V lookup: CDR1 MDHEN, CDR2 SYDVKM. Trimming took off 8 bases at V and 6 bases at J, with 16 bases between the two ends. For the CDR3, the DNA is TGTGCCAGCGGGAACCGACTAGTGGCCGGGGAGCTGTTTTTT. It encodes CASGNRLVAGELFF.

The J gene is TRBJ1-1, the V gene TRBV11-3, with TRBD1 as a possible D gene (6 bases). Deletions cut 4 bases from V and 4 bases from J, with 16 bases between. The CDR3 length is 15 residues. From germline, CDR1 is SGHNT and CDR2 YENEEA. The CDR3: CASSSRGLSPTEAFF. In nucleotides, the CDR3 is TGTGCCAGCAGCTCCAGGGGCCTGTCCCCCACTGAAGCTTTCTTT.

This clonotype was counted at least ten times. V and J are TRBV27 and TRBJ2-3; D not resolved. Germline-derived CDR1 and CDR2 are MNHEY and SMNVEV (reference sequence). The CDR3 totals 15 residues. V lost 7 bases and J 1 base, leaving 15 bases between the germline ends. CDR3 protein: CASKGLTTGTDTQYF. The DNA for the CDR3 is TGTGCCAGCAAGGGCTTAACGACCGGCACAGATACGCAGTATTTT.

This clonotype came up many times. The V gene is TRBV11-2, the J gene TRBJ2-7, with D possibly TRBD2 on 6 matching bases. In germline, CDR1 is SGHAT, CDR2 FQNNGV. The CDR3 length is 15 residues. Trimming took 1 base from V and 2 from J, leaving 12 bases between them. The DNA for the CDR3 is TGTGCCAGCAGCTTAGGGCAGGGAGGTACCTACGAGCAGTACTTC. It yields the protein CASSLGQGGTYEQYF.